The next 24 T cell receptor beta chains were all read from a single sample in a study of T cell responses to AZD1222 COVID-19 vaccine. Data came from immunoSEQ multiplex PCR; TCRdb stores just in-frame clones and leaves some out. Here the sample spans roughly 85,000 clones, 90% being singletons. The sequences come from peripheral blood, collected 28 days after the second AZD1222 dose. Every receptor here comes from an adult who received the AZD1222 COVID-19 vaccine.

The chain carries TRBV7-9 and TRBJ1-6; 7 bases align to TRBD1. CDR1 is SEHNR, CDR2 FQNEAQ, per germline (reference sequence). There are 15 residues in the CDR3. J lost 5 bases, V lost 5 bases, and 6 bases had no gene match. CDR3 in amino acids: CASSAQGIDNSPLHF. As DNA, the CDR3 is TGTGCCAGCAGCGCACAGGGGATTGATAATTCACCCCTCCACTTT.

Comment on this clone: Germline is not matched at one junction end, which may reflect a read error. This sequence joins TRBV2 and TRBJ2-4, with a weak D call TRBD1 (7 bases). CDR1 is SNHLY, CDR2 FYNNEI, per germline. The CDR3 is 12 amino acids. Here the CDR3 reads CASSEAGTAGSF. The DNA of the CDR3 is TGTGCCAGCAGTGAAGCTGGGACAGCCGGGAGCTTC.

CDR3 region: CASSGIRGTEAFF. The CDR3 region has the DNA TGTGCCAGCAGCGGGATACGAGGCACTGAAGCTTTCTTT. V usage is TRBV3-1 (or the pseudogene TRBV3-2) and J usage is TRBJ1-1; D remains unclear. The CDR3 covers 13 residues. Germline V gives CDR1 LGHDT, CDR2 YNNKEL (reference sequence). V was clipped by 5 bases and J by 4 bases, with 11 bases between them.

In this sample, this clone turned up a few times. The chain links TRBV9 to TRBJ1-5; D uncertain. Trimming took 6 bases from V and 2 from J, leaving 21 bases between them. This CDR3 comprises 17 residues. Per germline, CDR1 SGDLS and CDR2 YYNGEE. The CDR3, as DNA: TGTGCCAGCAACGCTTTAGCCCCGATCGACGGCAATCAGCCCCAGCATTTT. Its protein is CASNALAPIDGNQPQHF.

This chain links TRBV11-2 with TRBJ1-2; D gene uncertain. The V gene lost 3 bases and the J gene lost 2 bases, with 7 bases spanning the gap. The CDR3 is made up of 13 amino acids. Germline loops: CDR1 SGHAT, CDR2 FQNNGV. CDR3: CASSFGPNYGYTF. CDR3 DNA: TGTGCCAGCAGCTTTGGCCCAAACTATGGCTACACCTTC.

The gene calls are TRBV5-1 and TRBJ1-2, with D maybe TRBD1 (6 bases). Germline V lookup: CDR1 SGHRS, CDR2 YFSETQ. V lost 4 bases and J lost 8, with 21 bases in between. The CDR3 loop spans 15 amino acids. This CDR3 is CASSRSPGGLTGYTF. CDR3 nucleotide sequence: TGCGCCAGCAGCCGCTCACCCGGGGGGCTGACGGGCTACACCTTC.

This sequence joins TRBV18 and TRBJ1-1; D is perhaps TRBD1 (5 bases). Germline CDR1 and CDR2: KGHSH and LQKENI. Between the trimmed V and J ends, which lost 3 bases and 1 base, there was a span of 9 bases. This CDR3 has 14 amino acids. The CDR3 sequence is CASSPGRGNTEAFF. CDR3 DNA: TGTGCCAGCTCACCGGGACGGGGGAACACTGAAGCTTTCTTT. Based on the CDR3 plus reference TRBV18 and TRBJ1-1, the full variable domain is NAGVMQNPRHLVRRRGQEARLRCSPMKGHSHVYWYRQLPEEGLKFMVYLQKENIIDESGMPKERFSAEFPKEGPSILRIQQVVRGDSAAYFCASSPGRGNTEAFFGQGTRLTVV.

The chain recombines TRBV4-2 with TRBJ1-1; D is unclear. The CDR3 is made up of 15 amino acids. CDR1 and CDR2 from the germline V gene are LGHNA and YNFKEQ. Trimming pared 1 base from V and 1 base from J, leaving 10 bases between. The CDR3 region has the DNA TGTGCCAGCAGCCAAGGGGCGGGGTCGAACACTGAAGCTTTCTTT. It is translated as CASSQGAGSNTEAFF.

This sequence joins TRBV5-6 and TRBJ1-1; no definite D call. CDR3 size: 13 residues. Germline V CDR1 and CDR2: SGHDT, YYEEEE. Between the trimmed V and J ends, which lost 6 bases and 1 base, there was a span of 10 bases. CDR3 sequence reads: CASNHWRNTEAFF. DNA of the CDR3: TGTGCCAGCAACCATTGGAGGAACACTGAAGCTTTCTTT.

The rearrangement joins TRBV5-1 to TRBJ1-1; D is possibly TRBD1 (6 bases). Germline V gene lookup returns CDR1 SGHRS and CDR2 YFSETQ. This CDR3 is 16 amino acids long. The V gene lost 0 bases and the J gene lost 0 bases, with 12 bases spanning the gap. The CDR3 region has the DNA TGCGCCAGCAGCTTGGGAGGACAGTCCCTGAACACTGAAGCTTTCTTT. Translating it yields CASSLGGQSLNTEAFF.

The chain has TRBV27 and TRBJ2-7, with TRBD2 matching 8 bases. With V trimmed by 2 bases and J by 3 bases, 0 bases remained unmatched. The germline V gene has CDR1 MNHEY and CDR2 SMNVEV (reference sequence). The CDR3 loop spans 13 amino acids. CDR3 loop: CASSLREGYEQYF. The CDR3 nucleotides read TGTGCCAGCAGTTTACGGGAGGGCTACGAGCAGTACTTC.

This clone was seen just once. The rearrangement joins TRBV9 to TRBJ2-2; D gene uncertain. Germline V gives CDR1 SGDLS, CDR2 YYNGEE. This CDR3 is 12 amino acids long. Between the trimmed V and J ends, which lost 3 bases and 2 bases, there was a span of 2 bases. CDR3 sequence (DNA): TGTGCCAGCAGCGCTAACACCGGGGAGCTGTTTTTT. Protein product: CASSANTGELFF. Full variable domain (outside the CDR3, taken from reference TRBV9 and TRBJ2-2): DSGVTQTPKHLITATGQRVTLRCSPRSGDLSVYWYQQSLDQGLQFLIQYYNGEERAKGNILERFSAQQFPDLHSELNLSSLELGDSALYFCASSANTGELFFGEGSRLTVL.

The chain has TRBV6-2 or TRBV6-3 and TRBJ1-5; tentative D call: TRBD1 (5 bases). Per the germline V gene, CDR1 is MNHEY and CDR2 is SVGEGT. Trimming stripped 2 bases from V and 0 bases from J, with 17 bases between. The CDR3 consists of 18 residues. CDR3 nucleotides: TGTGCCAGCAGTTACAATTTGGGGGAGTCTTATAGCAATCAGCCCCAGCATTTT. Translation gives CASSYNLGESYSNQPQHF.

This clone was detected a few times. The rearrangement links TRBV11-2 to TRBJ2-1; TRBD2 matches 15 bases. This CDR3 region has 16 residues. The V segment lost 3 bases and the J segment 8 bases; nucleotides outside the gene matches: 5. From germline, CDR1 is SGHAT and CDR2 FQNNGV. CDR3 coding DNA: TGTGCCAGCAGCTTGGGACTAGCGGGAGGTAGCGATGAGCAGTTCTTC. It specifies CASSLGLAGGSDEQFF.

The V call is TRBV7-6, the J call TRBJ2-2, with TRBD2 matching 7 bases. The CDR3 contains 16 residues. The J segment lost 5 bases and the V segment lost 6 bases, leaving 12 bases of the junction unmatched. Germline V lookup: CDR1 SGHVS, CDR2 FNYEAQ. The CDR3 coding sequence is TGTGCCAGCAGGTTCCCGGCGGGAGAAGTTACCGGGGAGCTGTTTTTT. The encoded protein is CASRFPAGEVTGELFF.

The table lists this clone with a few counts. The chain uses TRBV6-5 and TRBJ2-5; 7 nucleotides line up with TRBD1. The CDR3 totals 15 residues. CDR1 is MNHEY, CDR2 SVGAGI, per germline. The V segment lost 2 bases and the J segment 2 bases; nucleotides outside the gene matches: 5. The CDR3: CASSYRTGSQETQYF. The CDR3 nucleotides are TGTGCCAGCAGTTACCGGACAGGATCTCAAGAGACCCAGTACTTC.

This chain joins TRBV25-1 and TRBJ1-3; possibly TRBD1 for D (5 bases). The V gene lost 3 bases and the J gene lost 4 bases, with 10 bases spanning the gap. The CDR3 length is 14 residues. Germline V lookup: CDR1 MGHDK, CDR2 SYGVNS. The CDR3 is CASSDSAGGNTIYF. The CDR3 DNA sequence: TGTGCCAGCAGTGATTCAGCAGGGGGAAACACCATATATTTT.

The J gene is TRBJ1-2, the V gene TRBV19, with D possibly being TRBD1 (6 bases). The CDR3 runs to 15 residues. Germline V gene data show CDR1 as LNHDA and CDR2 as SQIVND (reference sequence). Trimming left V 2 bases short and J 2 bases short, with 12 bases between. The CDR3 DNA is TGTGCCAGTAGTATACAGGGGCTCGGGAACTATGGCTACACCTTC. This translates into CASSIQGLGNYGYTF.

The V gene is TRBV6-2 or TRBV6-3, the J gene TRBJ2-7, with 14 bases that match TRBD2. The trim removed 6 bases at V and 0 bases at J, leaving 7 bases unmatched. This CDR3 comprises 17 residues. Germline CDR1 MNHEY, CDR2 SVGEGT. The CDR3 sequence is CASSRTSGRPSSYEQYF. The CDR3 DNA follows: TGTGCCAGCAGCAGGACTAGCGGGAGGCCAAGCTCCTACGAGCAGTACTTC.

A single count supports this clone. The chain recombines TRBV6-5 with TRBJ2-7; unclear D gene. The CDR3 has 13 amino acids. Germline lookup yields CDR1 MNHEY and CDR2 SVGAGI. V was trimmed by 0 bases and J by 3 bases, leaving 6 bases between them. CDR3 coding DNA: TGTGCCAGCAGTTACTCGGGCTACTACGAGCAGTACTTC. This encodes CASSYSGYYEQYF.

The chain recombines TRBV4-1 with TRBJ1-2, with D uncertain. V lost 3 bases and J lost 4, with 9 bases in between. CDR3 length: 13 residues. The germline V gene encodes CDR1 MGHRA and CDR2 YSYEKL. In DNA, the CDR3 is TGCGCCAGCAGCCACGGACGGACCTATGGCTACACCTTC. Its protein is CASSHGRTYGYTF.

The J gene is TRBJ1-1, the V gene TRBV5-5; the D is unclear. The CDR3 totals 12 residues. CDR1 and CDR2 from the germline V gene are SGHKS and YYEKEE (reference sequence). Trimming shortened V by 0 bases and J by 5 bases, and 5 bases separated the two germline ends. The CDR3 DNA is TGTGCCAGCAGCTTGGTGCAGACTGAAGCTTTCTTT. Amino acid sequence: CASSLVQTEAFF.

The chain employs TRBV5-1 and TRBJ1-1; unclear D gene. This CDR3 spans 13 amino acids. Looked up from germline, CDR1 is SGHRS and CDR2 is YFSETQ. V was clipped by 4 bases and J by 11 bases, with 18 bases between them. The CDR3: CASSPEDPPNAFF. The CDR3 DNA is TGCGCCAGCAGCCCGGAGGATCCCCCCAACGCTTTCTTT.

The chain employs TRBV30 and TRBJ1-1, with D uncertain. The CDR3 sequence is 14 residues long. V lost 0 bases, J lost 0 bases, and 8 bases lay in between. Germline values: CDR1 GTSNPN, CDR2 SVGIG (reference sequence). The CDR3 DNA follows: TGTGCCTGGAGTGTCGAGGACCTGAACACTGAAGCTTTCTTT. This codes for CAWSVEDLNTEAFF.